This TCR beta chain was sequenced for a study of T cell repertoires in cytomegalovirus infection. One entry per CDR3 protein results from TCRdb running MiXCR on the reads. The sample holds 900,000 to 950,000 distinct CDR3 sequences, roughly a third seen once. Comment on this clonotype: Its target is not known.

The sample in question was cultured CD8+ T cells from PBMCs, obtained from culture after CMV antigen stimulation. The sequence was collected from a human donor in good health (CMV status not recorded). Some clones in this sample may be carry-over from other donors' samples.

CDR3 DNA sequence: TGTGCCAGCAGACCTCCGGGCCTAGGGGTCGACGAGCAGTACTTC. Its translation: CASRPPGLGVDEQYF. The J gene is TRBJ2-7, the V gene TRBV5-4; the D gene is possibly TRBD1 (5 bases). The CDR3 spans 15 residues. With 5 bases removed from V and 5 bases from J, the gap between germline ends came to 20 bases. The germline V gene has CDR1 SGHNT and CDR2 YYREEE (reference sequence).